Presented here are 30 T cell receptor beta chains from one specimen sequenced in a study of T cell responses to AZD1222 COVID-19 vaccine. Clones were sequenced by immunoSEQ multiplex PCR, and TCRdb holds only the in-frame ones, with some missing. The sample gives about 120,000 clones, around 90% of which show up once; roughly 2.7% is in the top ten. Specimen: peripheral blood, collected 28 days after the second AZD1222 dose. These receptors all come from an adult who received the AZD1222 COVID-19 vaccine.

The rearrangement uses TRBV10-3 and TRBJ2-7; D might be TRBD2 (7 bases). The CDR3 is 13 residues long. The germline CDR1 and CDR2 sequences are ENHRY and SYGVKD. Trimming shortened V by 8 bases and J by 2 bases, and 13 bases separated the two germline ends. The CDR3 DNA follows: TGTGCCATCGGGGGGGGGCCGGCCTACGAGCAGTACTTC. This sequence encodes CAIGGGPAYEQYF.

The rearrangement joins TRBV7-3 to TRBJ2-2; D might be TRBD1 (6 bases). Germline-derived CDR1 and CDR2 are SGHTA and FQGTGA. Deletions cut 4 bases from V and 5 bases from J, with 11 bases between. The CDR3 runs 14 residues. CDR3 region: CASSSTQGTGELFF. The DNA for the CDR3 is TGTGCCAGCAGCTCCACCCAGGGGACCGGGGAGCTGTTTTTT.

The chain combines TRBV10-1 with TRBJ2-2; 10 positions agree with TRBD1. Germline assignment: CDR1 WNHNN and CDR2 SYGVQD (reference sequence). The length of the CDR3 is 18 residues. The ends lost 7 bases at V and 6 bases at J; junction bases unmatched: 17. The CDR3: CASIPGQGSSARAGELFF. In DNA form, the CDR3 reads TGCGCCAGCATTCCGGGACAGGGGTCGTCCGCGAGGGCCGGGGAGCTGTTTTTT.

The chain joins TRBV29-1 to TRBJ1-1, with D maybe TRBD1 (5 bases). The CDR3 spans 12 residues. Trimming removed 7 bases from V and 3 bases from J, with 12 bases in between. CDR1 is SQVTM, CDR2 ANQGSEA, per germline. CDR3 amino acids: CSGCQGDTEAFF. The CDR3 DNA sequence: TGCAGCGGTTGTCAAGGGGACACTGAAGCTTTCTTT.

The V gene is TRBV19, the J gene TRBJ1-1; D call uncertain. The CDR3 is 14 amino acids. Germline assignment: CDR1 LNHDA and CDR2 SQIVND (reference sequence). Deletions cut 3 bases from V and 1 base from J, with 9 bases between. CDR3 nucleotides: TGTGCCAGTAGTATTCTCAGGACGAACACTGAAGCTTTCTTT. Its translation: CASSILRTNTEAFF.

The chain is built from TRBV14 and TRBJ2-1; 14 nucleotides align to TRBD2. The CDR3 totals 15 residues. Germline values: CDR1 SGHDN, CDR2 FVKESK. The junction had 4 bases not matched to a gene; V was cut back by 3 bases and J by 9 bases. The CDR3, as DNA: TGTGCCAGCAGCCAGACTAGCGGGGGGGCAGGTGAGCAGTTCTTC. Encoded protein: CASSQTSGGAGEQFF.

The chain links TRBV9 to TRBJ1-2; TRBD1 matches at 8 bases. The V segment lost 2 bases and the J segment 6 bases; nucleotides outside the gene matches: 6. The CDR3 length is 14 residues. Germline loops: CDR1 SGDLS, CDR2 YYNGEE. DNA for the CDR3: TGTGCCAGCAGCGTCAGGACAGGGAACAATGGCTACACCTTC. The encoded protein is CASSVRTGNNGYTF. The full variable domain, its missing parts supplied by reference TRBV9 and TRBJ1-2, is DSGVTQTPKHLITATGQRVTLRCSPRSGDLSVYWYQQSLDQGLQFLIQYYNGEERAKGNILERFSAQQFPDLHSELNLSSLELGDSALYFCASSVRTGNNGYTFGSGTRLTVV.

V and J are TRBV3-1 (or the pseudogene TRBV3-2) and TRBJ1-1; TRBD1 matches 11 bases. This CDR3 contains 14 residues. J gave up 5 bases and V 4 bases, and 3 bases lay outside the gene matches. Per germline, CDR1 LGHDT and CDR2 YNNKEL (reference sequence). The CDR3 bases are TGTGCCAGCAGCCCGGGACAGGGGGTGACTGAAGCTTTCTTT. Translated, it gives CASSPGQGVTEAFF.

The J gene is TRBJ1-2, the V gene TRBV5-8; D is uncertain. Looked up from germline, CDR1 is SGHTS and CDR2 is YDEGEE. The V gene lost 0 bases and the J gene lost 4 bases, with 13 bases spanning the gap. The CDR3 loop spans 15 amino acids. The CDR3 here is CASSLVGREGYGYTF. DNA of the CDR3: TGTGCCAGCAGCTTGGTAGGGCGGGAAGGCTATGGCTACACCTTC.

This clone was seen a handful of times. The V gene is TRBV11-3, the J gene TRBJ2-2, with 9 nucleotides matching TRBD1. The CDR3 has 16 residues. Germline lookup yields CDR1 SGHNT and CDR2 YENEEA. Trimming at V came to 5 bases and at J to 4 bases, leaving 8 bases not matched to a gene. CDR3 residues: CASSGTPGQGTGELFF. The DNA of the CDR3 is TGTGCCAGCAGCGGGACCCCGGGACAGGGCACCGGGGAGCTGTTTTTT. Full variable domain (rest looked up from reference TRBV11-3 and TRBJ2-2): EAGVVQSPRYKIIEKKQPVAFWCNPISGHNTLYWYLQNLGQGPELLIRYENEEAVDDSQLPKDRFSAERLKGVDSTLKIQPAELGDSAVYLCASSGTPGQGTGELFFGEGSRLTVL.

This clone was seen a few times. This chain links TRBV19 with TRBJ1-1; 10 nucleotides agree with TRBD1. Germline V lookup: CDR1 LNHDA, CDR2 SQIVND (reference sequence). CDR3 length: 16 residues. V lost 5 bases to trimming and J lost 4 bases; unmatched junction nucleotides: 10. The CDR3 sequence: CASSLRTGGRGTEAFF. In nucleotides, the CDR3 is TGTGCCAGTAGTCTACGGACAGGGGGAAGGGGCACTGAAGCTTTCTTT.

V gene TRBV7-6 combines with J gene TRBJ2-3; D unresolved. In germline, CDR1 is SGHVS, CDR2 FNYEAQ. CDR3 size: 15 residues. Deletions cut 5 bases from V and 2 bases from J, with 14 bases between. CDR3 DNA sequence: TGTGCCAGCAGCCTCAGAACAGATTTCACAGATACGCAGTATTTT. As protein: CASSLRTDFTDTQYF.

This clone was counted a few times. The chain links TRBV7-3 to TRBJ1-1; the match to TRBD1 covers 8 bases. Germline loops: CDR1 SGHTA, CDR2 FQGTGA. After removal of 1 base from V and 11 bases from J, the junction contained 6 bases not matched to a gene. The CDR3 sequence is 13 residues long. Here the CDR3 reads CASSLRADRVAFF. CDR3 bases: TGTGCCAGCAGCTTAAGAGCGGACAGGGTGGCTTTCTTT.

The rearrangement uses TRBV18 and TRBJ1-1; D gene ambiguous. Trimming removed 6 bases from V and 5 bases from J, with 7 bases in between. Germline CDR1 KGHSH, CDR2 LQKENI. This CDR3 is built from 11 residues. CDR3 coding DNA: TGTGCCAGCTCCTTAGGAACTGAAGCTTTCTTT. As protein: CASSLGTEAFF.

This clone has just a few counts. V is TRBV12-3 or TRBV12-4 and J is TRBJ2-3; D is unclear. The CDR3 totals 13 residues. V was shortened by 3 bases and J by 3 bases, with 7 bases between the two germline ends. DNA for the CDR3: TGTGCCAGCAGTTTCTTCCCGACAGATACGCAGTATTTT. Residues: CASSFFPTDTQYF.

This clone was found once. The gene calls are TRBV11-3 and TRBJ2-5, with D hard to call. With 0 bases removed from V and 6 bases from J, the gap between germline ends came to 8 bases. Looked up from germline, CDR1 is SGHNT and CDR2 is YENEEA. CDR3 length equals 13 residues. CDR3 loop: CASSLEARQTQYF. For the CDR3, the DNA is TGTGCCAGCAGCTTAGAGGCCAGACAGACCCAGTACTTC.

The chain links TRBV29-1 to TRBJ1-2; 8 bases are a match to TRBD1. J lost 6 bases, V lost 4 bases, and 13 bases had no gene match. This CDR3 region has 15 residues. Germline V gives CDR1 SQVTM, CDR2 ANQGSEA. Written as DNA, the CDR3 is TGCAGCGTTGCCCGTAACCTTCAGGGGGCGGATGGCTACACCTTC. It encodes CSVARNLQGADGYTF.

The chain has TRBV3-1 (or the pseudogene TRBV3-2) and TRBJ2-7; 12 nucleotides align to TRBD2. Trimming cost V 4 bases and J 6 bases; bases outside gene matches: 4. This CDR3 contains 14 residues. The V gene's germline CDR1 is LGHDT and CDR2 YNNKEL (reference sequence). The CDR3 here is CASSPSGGAFEQYF. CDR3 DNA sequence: TGTGCCAGCAGCCCTAGCGGGGGGGCCTTCGAGCAGTACTTC.

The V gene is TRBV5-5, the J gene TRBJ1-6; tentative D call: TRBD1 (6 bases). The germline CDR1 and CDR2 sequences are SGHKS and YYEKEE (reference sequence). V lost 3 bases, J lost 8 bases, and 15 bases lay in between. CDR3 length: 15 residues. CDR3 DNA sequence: TGTGCCAGCAGCTCTGGGACATCTACATATTCACCCCTCCACTTT. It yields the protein CASSSGTSTYSPLHF.

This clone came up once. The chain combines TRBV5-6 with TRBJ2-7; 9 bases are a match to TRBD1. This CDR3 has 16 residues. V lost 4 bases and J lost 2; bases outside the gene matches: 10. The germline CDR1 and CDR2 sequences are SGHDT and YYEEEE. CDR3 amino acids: CASSNTGTGNAYEQYF. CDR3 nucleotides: TGTGCCAGCAGCAATACCGGGACAGGGAATGCCTACGAGCAGTACTTC. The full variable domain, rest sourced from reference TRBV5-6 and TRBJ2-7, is DAGVTQSPTHLIKTRGQQVTLRCSPKSGHDTVSWYQQALGQGPQFIFQYYEEEERQRGNFPDRFSGHQFPNYSSELNVNALLLGDSALYLCASSNTGTGNAYEQYFGPGTRLTVT.

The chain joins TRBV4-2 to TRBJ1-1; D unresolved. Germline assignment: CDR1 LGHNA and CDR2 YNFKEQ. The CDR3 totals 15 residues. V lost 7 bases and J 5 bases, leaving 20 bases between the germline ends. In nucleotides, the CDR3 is TGTGCCAGCACCTCCTCGATAGGCTTAAAGACTGAAGCTTTCTTT. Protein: CASTSSIGLKTEAFF.

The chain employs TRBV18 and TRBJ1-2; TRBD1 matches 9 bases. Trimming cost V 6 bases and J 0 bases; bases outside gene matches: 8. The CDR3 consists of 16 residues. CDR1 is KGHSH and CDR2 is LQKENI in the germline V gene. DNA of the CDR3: TGTGCCAGCTCCCGACAGGGGGTAGGCGCTAACTATGGCTACACCTTC. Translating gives CASSRQGVGANYGYTF.

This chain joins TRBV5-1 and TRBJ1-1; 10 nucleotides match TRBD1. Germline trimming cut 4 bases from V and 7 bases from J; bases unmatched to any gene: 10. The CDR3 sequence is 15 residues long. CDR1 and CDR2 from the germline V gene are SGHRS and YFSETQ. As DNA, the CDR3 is TGCGCCAGCAGCCTCCCGGGACAGGGGATCAATGAAGCTTTCTTT. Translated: CASSLPGQGINEAFF.

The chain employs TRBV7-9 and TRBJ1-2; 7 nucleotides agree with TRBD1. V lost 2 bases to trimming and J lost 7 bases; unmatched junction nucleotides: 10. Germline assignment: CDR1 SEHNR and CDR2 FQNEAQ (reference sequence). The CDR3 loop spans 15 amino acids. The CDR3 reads CASSLRQGGASGYTF. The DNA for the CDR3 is TGTGCCAGCAGCTTACGTCAAGGGGGCGCAAGTGGCTACACCTTC.

CDR3 DNA: TGTGCCAGCAGGCGGACTAGCGGGGCCCAAGAGACCCAGTACTTC. It yields the protein CASRRTSGAQETQYF. The chain is built from TRBV6-5 and TRBJ2-5, with 12 bases matching TRBD2. The V gene end was trimmed by 6 bases and the J gene end by 1 base; junction bases not matched to a gene: 3. CDR1 MNHEY and CDR2 SVGAGI come from the germline V gene. The CDR3 sequence is 15 residues long.

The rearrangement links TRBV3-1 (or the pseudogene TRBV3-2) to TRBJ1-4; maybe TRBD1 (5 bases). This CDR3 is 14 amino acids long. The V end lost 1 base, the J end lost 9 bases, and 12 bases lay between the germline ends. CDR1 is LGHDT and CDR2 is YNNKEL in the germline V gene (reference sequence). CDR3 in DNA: TGTGCCAGCAGCCAAGCAGGGTACCAACAAAAACTGTTTTTT. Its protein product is CASSQAGYQQKLFF.

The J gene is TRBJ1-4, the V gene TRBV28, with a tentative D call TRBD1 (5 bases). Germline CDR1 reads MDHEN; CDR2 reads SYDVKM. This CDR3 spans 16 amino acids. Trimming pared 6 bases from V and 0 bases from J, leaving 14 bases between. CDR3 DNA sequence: TGTGCCAGCAGCCGTTACGGGACTGCAACTAATGAAAAACTGTTTTTT. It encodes CASSRYGTATNEKLFF.

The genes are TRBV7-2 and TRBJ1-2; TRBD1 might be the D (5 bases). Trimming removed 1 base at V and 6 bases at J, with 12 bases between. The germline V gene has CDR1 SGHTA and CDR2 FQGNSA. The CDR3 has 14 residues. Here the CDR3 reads CASSLGAGFNGYTF. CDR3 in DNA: TGTGCCAGCAGCTTAGGGGCAGGGTTCAATGGCTACACCTTC. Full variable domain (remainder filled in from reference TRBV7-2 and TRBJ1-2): GAGVSQSPSNKVTEKGKDVELRCDPISGHTALYWYRQSLGQGLEFLIYFQGNSAPDKSGLPSDRFSAERTGGSVSTLTIQRTQQEDSAVYLCASSLGAGFNGYTFGSGTRLTVV.

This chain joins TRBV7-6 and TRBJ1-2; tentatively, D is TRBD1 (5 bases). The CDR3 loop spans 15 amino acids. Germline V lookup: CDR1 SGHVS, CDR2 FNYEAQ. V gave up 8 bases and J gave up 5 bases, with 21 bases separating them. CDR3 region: CASSQRAGTSYGYTF. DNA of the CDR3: TGTGCCAGCTCACAAAGGGCCGGGACTTCTTATGGCTACACCTTC.

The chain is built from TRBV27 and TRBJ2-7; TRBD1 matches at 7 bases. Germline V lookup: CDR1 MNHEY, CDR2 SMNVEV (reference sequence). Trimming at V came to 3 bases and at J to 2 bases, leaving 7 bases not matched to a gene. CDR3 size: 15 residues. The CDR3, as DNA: TGTGCCAGCAGTTTCGGGACAGAAGCCCCCTACGAGCAGTACTTC. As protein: CASSFGTEAPYEQYF.